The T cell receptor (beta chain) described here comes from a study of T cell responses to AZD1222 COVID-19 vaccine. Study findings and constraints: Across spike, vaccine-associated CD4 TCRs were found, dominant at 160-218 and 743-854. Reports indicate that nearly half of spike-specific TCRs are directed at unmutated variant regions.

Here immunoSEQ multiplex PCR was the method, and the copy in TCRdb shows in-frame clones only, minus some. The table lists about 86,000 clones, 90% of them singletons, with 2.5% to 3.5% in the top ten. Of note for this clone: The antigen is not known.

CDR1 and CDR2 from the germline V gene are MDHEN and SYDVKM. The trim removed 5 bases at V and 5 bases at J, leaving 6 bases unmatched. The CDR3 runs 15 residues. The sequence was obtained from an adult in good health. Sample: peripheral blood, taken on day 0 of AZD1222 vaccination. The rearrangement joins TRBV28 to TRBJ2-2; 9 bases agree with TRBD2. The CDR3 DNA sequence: TGTGCCAGCAGTCATAGCGGGAGTGGGACCGGGGAGCTGTTTTTT. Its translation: CASSHSGSGTGELFF.